These T cell receptor beta chains were read from a single sample in a study of cytotoxic CD8 clonotypes in ibrutinib-treated CLL. Only in-frame clones appear in the TCRdb table, and some are missing; sequencing was by immunoSEQ multiplex PCR. In the table there are about 160,000 clones, about four fifths of which are singletons. The source material was PBMCs, sampled after 24 months of ibrutinib treatment. The source is a human donor with chronic lymphocytic leukemia. Each CDR3 is given with its conserved first and last residue. D genes are given only for firm matches. Some rows mark clone size as missing; the rest say once, few, many or name a class of expanded clone.

j_call | d_call | v_call | clone_size | cdr3_nt | cdr3_aa
TRBJ2-1 | TRBD2 | TRBV27 | once | TGTGCCAGCAGTGGGCTGATGGGGGGGCAGCGGGAGGGCAGCTACAATGAGCAGTTCTTC | CASSGLMGGQREGSYNEQFF
TRBJ2-2 | - | TRBV6-6 | - | TGTGCCAGCAGTTTTGGAGGGGGCTATACCGGGGAGCTGTTTTTT | CASSFGGGYTGELFF
TRBJ2-5 | - | TRBV5-1 | - | TGCGCCAGCAGCTCCCACGGCGCGGGGGCGAGAGAGACCCAGTACTTC | CASSSHGAGARETQYF
TRBJ2-5 | - | TRBV19 | - | TGTGCCAGTAGTAAGAGCGGTACCCAGTACTTC | CASSKSGTQYF
TRBJ2-3 | TRBD2 | TRBV13 | - | TGTGCCAGCAGCTATGGACTAGCGGGAGAGTCCAGCACAGATACGCAGTATTTT | CASSYGLAGESSTDTQYF
TRBJ2-2 | TRBD1 | TRBV7-3 | - | TGTGCCAGCAGCTTAACGTACAGGGGGTCGGCCGGGGAGCTGTTTTTT | CASSLTYRGSAGELFF
TRBJ1-5 | - | TRBV2 | - | TGTGCCAGCGGCCGGGGGGGCAATCAGCCCCAGCATTTT | CASGRGGNQPQHF
TRBJ1-1 | - | TRBV28 | - | TGTGCCAGCAACCCAGGGGACCTTAACACTGAAGCTTTCTTT | CASNPGDLNTEAFF
TRBJ2-7 | - | TRBV28 | - | TGTGCCAGCAGTCCCAGCGGGCTCTCCTACGAGCAGTACTTC | CASSPSGLSYEQYF
TRBJ1-5 | - | TRBV9 | - | TGTGCCAGCAGCCAGGGACCGAATAGCAATCAGCCCCAGCATTTT | CASSQGPNSNQPQHF
TRBJ2-3 | TRBD2 | TRBV10-3 | - | TGTGCCATCAGGAGACTAGCGGGAGCCCCCTTTCTCGGTCTGGATACGCAGTATTTT | CAIRRLAGAPFLGLDTQYF
TRBJ1-1 | - | TRBV7-2 | few | TGTGCCAGCCGGCAGGGGTGGGCTGAAGCTTTCTTT | CASRQGWAEAFF
TRBJ1-1 | - | TRBV11-2 | - | TGTGCCAGCAGCTTCGGGACGTTCGCTGAAGCTTTCTTT | CASSFGTFAEAFF
TRBJ2-2 | - | TRBV7-9 | - | TGTGCCAGCAGCCCCGTTATGGGGGGCAACACCGGGGAGCTGTTTTTT | CASSPVMGGNTGELFF
TRBJ2-3 | - | TRBV19 | - | TGTGCCAGTAGTATAAGAGGGGGTGGCACAGATACGCAGTATTTT | CASSIRGGGTDTQYF
TRBJ1-5 | TRBD1 | TRBV29-1 | - | TGCAGCGTTGTCACAGGGGGTAGCAATCAGCCCCAGCATTTT | CSVVTGGSNQPQHF
TRBJ2-3 | - | TRBV9 | - | TGTGCCAGCAGCAGCGAGAAACGGGACACAGATACGCAGTATTTT | CASSSEKRDTDTQYF
TRBJ1-2 | TRBD1 | TRBV6-6 | - | TGTGCCAGCAGTCAGATCGGACAGGAACACTATGGCTACACCTTC | CASSQIGQEHYGYTF
TRBJ1-5 | - | TRBV19 | few | TGTGCCAGTAGTATAAGGGGGAACAATCAGCCCCAGCATTTT | CASSIRGNNQPQHF
TRBJ1-2 | - | TRBV6-6 | - | TGTGCCAGCAGCCCCGGTGTGAGTTACACCTTC | CASSPGVSYTF